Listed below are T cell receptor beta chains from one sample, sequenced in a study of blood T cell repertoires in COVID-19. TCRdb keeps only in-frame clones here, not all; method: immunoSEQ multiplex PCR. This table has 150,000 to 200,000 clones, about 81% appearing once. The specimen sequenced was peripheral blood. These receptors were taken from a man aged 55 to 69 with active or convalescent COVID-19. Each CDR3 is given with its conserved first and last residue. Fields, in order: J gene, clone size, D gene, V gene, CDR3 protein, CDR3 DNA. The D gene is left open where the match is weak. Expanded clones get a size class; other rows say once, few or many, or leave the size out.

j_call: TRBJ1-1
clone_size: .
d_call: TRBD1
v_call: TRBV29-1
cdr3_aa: CSVDRGSENTEAFF
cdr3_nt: TGCAGCGTTGACAGGGGGTCGGAGAACACTGAAGCTTTCTTT

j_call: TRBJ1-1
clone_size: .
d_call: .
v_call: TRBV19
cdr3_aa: CASSIRQRGAEAFF
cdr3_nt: TGTGCCAGTAGTATAAGGCAGAGAGGAGCTGAAGCTTTCTTT

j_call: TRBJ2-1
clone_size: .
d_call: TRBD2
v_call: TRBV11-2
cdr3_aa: CASSPRGSSGRSRYNEQFF
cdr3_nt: TGTGCCAGCAGCCCACGAGGGTCCAGCGGGAGGAGCCGGTACAATGAGCAGTTCTTC

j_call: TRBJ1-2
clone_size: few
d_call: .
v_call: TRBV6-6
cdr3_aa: CASRDSPYGYTF
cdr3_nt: TGTGCCAGCAGGGACAGCCCCTATGGCTACACCTTC

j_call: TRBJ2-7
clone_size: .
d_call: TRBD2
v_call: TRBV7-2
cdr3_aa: CASSSPGRGSGSYEQYF
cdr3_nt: TGTGCCAGCAGCTCCCCTGGTCGGGGTAGCGGGAGCTACGAGCAGTACTTC

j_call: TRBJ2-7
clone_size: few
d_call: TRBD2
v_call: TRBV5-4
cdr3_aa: CASSAGLAGVNEQYF
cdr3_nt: TGTGCCAGCAGCGCTGGACTAGCGGGAGTCAACGAGCAGTACTTC

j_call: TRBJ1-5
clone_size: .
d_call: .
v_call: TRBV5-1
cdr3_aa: CASSLVPMRAGLSNQPQHF
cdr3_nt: TGCGCCAGCAGCTTGGTTCCTATGCGGGCGGGGCTTAGCAATCAGCCCCAGCATTTT

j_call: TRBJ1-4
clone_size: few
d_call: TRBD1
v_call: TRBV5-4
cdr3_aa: CASSLQGANEKLFF
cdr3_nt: TGTGCCAGCAGCTTACAGGGGGCTAATGAAAAACTGTTTTTT

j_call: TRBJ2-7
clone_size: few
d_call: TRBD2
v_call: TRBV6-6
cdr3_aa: CASSYYTSGSEQYF
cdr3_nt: TGTGCCAGCAGTTACTACACTAGCGGGAGCGAGCAGTACTTC

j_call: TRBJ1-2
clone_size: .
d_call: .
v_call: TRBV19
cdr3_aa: CASSIPGGKNYGYTF
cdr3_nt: TGTGCCAGTAGTATCCCCGGCGGAAAAAACTATGGCTACACCTTC

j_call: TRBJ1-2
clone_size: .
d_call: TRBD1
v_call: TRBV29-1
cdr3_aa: CSVEAGQGGYGYTF
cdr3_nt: TGCAGCGTTGAAGCCGGACAGGGAGGGTATGGCTACACCTTC

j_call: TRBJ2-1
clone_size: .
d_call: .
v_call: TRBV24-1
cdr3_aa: CATSEPTASYNEQFF
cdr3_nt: TGTGCCACCAGTGAACCGACAGCGTCCTACAATGAGCAGTTCTTC

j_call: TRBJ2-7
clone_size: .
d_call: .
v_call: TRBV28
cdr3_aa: CASTEQGHEQYF
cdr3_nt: TGTGCCAGCACAGAACAGGGCCACGAGCAGTACTTC

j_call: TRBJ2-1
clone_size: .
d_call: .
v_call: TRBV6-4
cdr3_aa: CASSPTAFSYNEQFF
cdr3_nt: TGTGCCAGCAGTCCGACAGCCTTCTCCTACAATGAGCAGTTCTTC

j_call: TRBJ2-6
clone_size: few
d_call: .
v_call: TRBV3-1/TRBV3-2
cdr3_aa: CASSDWALSGANVLTF
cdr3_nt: TGTGCCAGCTCGGATTGGGCGCTTTCTGGGGCCAACGTCCTGACTTTC

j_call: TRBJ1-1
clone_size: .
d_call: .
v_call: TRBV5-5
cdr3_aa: CASSQFRGLNTEAFF
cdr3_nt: TGTGCCAGCAGCCAATTCCGGGGGTTGAACACTGAAGCTTTCTTT

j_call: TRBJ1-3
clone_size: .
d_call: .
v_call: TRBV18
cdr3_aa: CASSPPGLDSGNTIYF
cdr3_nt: TGTGCCAGCTCACCACCGGGACTGGACTCTGGAAACACCATATATTTT

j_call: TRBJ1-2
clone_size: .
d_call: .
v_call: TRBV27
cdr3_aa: CASSPSGIYGYTF
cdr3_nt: TGTGCCAGCAGTCCCTCAGGGATCTATGGCTACACCTTC

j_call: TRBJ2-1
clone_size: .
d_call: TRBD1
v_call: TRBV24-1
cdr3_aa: CATSGLGRDRAANEQFF
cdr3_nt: TGTGCCACCAGTGGTCTAGGGCGGGACAGGGCCGCCAATGAGCAGTTCTTC

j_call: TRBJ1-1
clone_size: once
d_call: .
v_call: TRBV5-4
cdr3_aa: CASSLALPNTEAFF
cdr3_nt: TGTGCCAGCAGCTTGGCCCTCCCGAACACTGAAGCTTTCTTT

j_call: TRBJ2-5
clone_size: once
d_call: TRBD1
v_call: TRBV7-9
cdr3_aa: CASSSQGDTQETQYF
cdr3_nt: TGTGCCAGCAGCTCCCAGGGGGACACGCAAGAGACCCAGTACTTC

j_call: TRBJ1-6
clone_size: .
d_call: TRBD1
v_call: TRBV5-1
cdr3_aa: CASSLDRGTNSPLHF
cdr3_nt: TGCGCCAGCAGTCTTGACAGGGGAACTAATTCACCCCTCCACTTT

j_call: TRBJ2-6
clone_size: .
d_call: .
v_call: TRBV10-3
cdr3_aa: CAIRAVAGANVLTF
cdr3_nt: TGTGCCATCAGGGCGGTGGCTGGGGCCAACGTCCTGACTTTC